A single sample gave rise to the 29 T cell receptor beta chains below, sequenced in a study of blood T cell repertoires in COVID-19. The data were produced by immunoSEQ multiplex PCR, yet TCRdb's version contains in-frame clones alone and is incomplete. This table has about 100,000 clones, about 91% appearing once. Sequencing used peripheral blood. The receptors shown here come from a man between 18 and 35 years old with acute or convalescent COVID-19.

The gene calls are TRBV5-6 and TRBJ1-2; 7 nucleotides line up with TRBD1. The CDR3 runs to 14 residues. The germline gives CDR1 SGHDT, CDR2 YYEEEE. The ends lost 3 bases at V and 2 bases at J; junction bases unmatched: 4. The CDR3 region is CASSSGTANYGYTF. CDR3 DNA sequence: TGTGCCAGCAGCTCAGGGACAGCCAACTATGGCTACACCTTC. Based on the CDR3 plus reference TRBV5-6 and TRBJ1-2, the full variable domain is DAGVTQSPTHLIKTRGQQVTLRCSPKSGHDTVSWYQQALGQGPQFIFQYYEEEERQRGNFPDRFSGHQFPNYSSELNVNALLLGDSALYLCASSSGTANYGYTFGSGTRLTVV.

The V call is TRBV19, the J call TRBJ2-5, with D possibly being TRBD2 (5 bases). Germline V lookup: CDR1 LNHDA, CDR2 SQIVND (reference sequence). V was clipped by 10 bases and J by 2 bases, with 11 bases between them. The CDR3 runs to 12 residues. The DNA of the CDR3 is TGTGCCACCTCACTAGGGCAAGAGACCCAGTACTTC. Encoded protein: CATSLGQETQYF.

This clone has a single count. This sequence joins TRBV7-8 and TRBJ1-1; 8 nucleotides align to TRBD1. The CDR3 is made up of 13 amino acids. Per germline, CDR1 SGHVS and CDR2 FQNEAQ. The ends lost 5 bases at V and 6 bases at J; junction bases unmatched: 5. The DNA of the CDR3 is TGTGCCAGCAGCATAATACAGGGGGCTGAAGCTTTCTTT. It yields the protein CASSIIQGAEAFF.

As DNA, the CDR3 is TGTGCCAGCAGCCAACGACAGGGACAAAACACTGAAGCTTTCTTT. This codes for CASSQRQGQNTEAFF. V is TRBV3-1 (or the pseudogene TRBV3-2) and J is TRBJ1-1; 7 bases are shared with TRBD1. V was clipped by 2 bases and J by 2 bases; unmatched bases: 5. Germline CDR1 and CDR2: LGHDT and YNNKEL (reference sequence). This CDR3 has 15 residues.

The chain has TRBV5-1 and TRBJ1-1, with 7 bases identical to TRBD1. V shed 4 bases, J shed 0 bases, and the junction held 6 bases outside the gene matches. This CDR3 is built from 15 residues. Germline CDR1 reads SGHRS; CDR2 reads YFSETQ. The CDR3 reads CASSPGQRMNTEAFF. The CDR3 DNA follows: TGCGCCAGCAGCCCGGGACAGCGCATGAACACTGAAGCTTTCTTT. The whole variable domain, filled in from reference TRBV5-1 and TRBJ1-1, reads KAGVTQTPRYLIKTRGQQVTLSCSPISGHRSVSWYQQTPGQGLQFLFEYFSETQRNKGNFPGRFSGRQFSNSRSEMNVSTLELGDSALYLCASSPGQRMNTEAFFGQGTRLTVV.

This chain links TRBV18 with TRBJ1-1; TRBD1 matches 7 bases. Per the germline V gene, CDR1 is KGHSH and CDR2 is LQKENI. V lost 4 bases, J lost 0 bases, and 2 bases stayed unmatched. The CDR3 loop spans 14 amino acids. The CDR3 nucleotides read TGTGCCAGCTCACTACAGGGGATGAACACTGAAGCTTTCTTT. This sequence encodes CASSLQGMNTEAFF. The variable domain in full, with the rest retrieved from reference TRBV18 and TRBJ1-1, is NAGVMQNPRHLVRRRGQEARLRCSPMKGHSHVYWYRQLPEEGLKFMVYLQKENIIDESGMPKERFSAEFPKEGPSILRIQQVVRGDSAAYFCASSLQGMNTEAFFGQGTRLTVV.

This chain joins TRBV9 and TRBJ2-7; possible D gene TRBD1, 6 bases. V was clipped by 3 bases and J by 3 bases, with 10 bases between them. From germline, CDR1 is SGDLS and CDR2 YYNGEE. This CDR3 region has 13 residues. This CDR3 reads CASSALDSYEQYF. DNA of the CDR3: TGTGCCAGCAGCGCCCTGGACAGCTACGAGCAGTACTTC.

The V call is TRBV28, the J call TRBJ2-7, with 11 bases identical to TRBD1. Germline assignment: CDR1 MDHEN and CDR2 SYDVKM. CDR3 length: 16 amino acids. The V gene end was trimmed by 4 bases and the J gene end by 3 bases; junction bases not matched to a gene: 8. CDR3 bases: TGTGCCAGCAGTTCCCGCCGGGACAGGGGGTTCTACGAGCAGTACTTC. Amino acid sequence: CASSSRRDRGFYEQYF.

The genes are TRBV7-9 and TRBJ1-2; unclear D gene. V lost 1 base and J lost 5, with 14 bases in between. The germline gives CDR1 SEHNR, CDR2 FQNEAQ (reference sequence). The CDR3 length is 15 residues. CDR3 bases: TGTGCCAGCAGCTTAGTCCCCGAGACACCTTATGGCTACACCTTC. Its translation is CASSLVPETPYGYTF.

In nucleotides, the CDR3 is TGCGCCAGCAGCTACAGGGCTACTGGGGCCAACGTCCTGACTTTC. It specifies CASSYRATGANVLTF. This sequence joins TRBV5-1 and TRBJ2-6, with D possibly matching TRBD1 (6 bases). CDR3 length equals 15 residues. Per germline, CDR1 SGHRS and CDR2 YFSETQ. V gave up 3 bases and J gave up 2 bases, with 9 bases separating them.

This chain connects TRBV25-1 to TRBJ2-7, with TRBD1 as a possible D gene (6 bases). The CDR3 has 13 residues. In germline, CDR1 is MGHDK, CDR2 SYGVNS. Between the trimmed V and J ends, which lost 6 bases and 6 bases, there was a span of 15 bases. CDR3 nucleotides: TGTGCCAGCAGCCACAGGGTAAGTCGCGAGCAGTACTTC. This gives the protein CASSHRVSREQYF.

CDR3 loop: CASSLDRTADTSGYTF. CDR3 DNA sequence: TGCGCCAGCAGCTTGGACAGGACAGCGGACACCTCTGGCTACACCTTC. This rearrangement joins TRBV5-1 to TRBJ1-2, with D perhaps matching TRBD1 (6 bases). This CDR3 spans 16 amino acids. Trimming cost V 0 bases and J 7 bases, with 19 bases left between them. Germline CDR1 SGHRS, CDR2 YFSETQ.

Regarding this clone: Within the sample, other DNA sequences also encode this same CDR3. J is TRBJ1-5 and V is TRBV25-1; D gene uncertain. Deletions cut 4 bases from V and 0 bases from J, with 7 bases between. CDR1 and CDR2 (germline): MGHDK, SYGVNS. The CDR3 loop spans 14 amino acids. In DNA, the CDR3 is TGTGCCAGCAGTGGCAGGAATAGCAATCAGCCCCAGCATTTT. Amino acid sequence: CASSGRNSNQPQHF.

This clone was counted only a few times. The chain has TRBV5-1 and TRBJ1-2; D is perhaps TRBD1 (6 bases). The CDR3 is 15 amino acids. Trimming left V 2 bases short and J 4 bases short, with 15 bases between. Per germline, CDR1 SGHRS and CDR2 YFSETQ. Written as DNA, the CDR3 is TGCGCCAGCAGCTTAGGGACAAACGAGCTCTATGGCTACACCTTC. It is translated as CASSLGTNELYGYTF.

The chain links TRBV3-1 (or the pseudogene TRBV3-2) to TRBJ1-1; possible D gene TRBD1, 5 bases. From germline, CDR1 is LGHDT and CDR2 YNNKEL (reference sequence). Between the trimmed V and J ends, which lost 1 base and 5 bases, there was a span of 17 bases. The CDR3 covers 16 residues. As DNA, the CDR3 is TGTGCCAGCAGCCAAGCATACTCAGGGTTTTGGACTGAAGCTTTCTTT. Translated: CASSQAYSGFWTEAFF.

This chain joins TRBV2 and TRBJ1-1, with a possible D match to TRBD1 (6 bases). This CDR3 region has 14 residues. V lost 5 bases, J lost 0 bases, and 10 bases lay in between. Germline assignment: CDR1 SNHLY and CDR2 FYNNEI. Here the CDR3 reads CASSMDRLNTEAFF. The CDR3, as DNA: TGTGCCAGCAGTATGGACAGATTGAACACTGAAGCTTTCTTT.

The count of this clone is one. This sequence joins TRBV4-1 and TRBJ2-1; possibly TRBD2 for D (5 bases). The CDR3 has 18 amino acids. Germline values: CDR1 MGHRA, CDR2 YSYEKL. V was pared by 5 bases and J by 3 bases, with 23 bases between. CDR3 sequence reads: CASSNDLSLGASYNEQFF. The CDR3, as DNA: TGCGCCAGCAGCAACGACCTGAGTTTGGGAGCGAGCTACAATGAGCAGTTCTTC.

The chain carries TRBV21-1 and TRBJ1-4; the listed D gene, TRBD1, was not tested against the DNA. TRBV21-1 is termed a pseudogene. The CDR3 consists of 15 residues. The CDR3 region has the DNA TGTGCCAGCAGCAAGAAGGGGGCCGGTGGTGAAAAACTGTTTTTT. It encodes CASSKKGAGGEKLFF.

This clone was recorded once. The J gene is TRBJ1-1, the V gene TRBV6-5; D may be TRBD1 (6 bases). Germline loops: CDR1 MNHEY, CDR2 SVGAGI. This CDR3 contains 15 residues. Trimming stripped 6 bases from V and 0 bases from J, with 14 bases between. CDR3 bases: TGTGCCAGCAGACGGGGACAAACTATGAACACTGAAGCTTTCTTT. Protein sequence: CASRRGQTMNTEAFF.

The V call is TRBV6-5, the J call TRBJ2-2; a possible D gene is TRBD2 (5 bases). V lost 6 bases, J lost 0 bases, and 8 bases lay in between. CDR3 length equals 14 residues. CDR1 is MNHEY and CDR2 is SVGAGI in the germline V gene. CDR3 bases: TGTGCCAGCAGAGGACTGGCGAACACCGGGGAGCTGTTTTTT. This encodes CASRGLANTGELFF.

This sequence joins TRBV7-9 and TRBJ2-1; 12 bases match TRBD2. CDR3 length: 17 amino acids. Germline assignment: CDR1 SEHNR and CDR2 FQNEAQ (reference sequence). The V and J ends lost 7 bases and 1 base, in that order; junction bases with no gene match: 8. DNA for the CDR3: TGTGCCAGCACCCGACTAGCGGGAGAAGGGTCCTACAATGAGCAGTTCTTC. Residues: CASTRLAGEGSYNEQFF.

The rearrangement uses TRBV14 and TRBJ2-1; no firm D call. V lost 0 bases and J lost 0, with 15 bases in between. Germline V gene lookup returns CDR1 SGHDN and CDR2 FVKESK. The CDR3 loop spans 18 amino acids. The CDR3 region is CASSQDLGGFSSYNEQFF. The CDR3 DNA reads TGTGCCAGCAGCCAAGATCTAGGCGGCTTTAGCTCCTACAATGAGCAGTTCTTC.

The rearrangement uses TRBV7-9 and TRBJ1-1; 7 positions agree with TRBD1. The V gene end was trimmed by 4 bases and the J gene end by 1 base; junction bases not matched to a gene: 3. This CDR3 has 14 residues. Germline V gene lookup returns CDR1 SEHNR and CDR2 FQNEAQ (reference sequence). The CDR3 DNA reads TGTGCCAGCAGCTCCCGGACAGGGAACACTGAAGCTTTCTTT. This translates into CASSSRTGNTEAFF.

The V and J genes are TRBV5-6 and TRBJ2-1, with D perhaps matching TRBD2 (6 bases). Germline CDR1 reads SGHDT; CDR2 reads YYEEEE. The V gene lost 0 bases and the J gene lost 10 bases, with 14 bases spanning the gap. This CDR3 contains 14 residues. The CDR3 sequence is CASSLVGLSLEQFF. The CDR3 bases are TGTGCCAGCAGCTTGGTGGGACTGTCCTTAGAGCAGTTCTTC.

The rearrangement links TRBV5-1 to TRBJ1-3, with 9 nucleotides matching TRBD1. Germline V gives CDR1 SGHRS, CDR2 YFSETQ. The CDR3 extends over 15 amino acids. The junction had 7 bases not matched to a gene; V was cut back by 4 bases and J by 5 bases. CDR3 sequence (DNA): TGCGCCAGCAGCCCTACGGGACAGGGAAGAAACACCATATATTTT. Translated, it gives CASSPTGQGRNTIYF.

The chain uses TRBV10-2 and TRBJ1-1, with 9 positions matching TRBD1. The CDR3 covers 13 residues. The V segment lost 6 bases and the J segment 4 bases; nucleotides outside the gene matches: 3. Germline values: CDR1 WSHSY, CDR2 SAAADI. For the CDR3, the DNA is TGCGCCAGCAGGATGACAGGGGGCACTGAAGCTTTCTTT. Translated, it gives CASRMTGGTEAFF.

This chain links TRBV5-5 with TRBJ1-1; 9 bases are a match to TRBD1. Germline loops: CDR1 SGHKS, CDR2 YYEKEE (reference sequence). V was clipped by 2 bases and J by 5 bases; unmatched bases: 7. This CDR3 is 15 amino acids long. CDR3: CASSFVDRGWTEAFF. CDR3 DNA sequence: TGTGCCAGCAGCTTCGTCGACAGGGGGTGGACTGAAGCTTTCTTT.

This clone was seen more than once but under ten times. CDR3 loop: CASSLQGIIGQPQHF. As DNA, the CDR3 is TGTGCCAGCTCACTACAGGGAATAATCGGTCAGCCCCAGCATTTT. V usage is TRBV18 and J usage is TRBJ1-5; D might be TRBD1 (6 bases). This CDR3 is 15 amino acids long. From germline, CDR1 is KGHSH and CDR2 LQKENI. Trimming removed 4 bases from V and 6 bases from J, with 16 bases in between.

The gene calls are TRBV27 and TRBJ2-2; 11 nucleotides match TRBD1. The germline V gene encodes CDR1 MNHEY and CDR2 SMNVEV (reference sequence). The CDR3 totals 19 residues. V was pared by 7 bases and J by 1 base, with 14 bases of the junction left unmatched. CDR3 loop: CASIRRGTGGVVNTGELFF. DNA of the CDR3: TGTGCCAGCATAAGACGCGGGACAGGGGGTGTCGTGAACACCGGGGAGCTGTTTTTT.